This T cell receptor (beta chain) emerged from a study of identical twins. Notes on the study in general: Low generation probability was overrepresented in out-of-frame alpha sequences shared by twins. With beta out-of-frame sequences, excess sharing by twins was weaker.

V was clipped by 6 bases and J by 9 bases; unmatched bases: 17. Looked up from germline, CDR1 is SNHLY and CDR2 is FYNNEI. The CDR3 loop spans 16 amino acids. Comment on this clonotype: Antigen unknown.

All of the donors were Caucasians in good health. TCRdb recomputed calls from the 5' RACE reads with MiXCR, one row per CDR3 protein. The sample includes around 530,000 distinct CDR3 sequences, 15% of them seen just once. The data were also submitted as part of a second study, on yellow fever vaccine responses in identical twins.

This receptor was identified in a woman in her late teens or twenties in good health. Sequencing input: CD4+ T cells sorted from blood. This chain links TRBV2 with TRBJ2-1; 7 bases fit TRBD2. DNA of the CDR3: TGTGCCAGCAGGACCCCCTCGGCTAGCGGAATAAGTGAGCAGTTCTTC. It is translated as CASRTPSASGISEQFF.